The 7 T cell receptor beta chains below come from one sample, sequenced in a study of blood T cell repertoires in COVID-19. Data came from immunoSEQ multiplex PCR; TCRdb stores just in-frame clones and leaves some out. Among about 110,000 clones listed, about 88% were seen once. The sequenced material came from peripheral blood. Every receptor here comes from a woman between 70 and 85 years old who had recovered from COVID-19.

This rearrangement joins TRBV7-9 to TRBJ2-7; no reliable D call. Trimming cost V 4 bases and J 2 bases, with 9 bases left between them. The germline CDR1 and CDR2 sequences are SEHNR and FQNEAQ (reference sequence). The CDR3 is 13 amino acids. Written as DNA, the CDR3 is TGTGCCAGCAGCTCAGAAAAGACCTACGAGCAGTACTTC. Amino acid sequence: CASSSEKTYEQYF.

The gene calls are TRBV6-2 or TRBV6-3 and TRBJ1-2; weak D call: TRBD1 (5 bases). V gave up 5 bases and J gave up 4 bases, with 11 bases separating them. The germline gives CDR1 MNHEY, CDR2 SVGEGT. This CDR3 contains 13 residues. This CDR3 is CASSETVAYGYTF. As DNA, the CDR3 is TGTGCCAGCAGTGAGACAGTGGCCTATGGCTACACCTTC.

The table lists this clone with a count of one. The chain carries TRBV10-3 and TRBJ2-5; 7 nucleotides line up with TRBD2. CDR1 is ENHRY, CDR2 SYGVKD, per germline. V was pared by 4 bases and J by 2 bases, with 7 bases of the junction left unmatched. The length of the CDR3 is 15 residues. The CDR3 loop is CAISGKASGQETQYF. CDR3 DNA: TGTGCCATCAGTGGGAAGGCTAGCGGACAAGAGACCCAGTACTTC.

The chain employs TRBV9 and TRBJ1-6; possible D gene TRBD1, 6 bases. Germline loops: CDR1 SGDLS, CDR2 YYNGEE. Trimming took off 3 bases at V and 5 bases at J, with 9 bases between the two ends. The CDR3 loop spans 14 amino acids. CDR3 region: CASSAGQHNSPLHF. DNA for the CDR3: TGTGCCAGCAGCGCCGGACAGCATAATTCACCCCTCCACTTT. The entire variable domain, with the rest obtained from reference TRBV9 and TRBJ1-6, is as follows: DSGVTQTPKHLITATGQRVTLRCSPRSGDLSVYWYQQSLDQGLQFLIQYYNGEERAKGNILERFSAQQFPDLHSELNLSSLELGDSALYFCASSAGQHNSPLHFGNGTRLTVT.

This clone was seen a few times. The chain employs TRBV4-3 and TRBJ2-2; D possibly corresponds to TRBD2 (5 bases). Trimming took 1 base from V and 8 from J, leaving 14 bases between them. The CDR3 sequence is 15 residues long. Germline V CDR1 and CDR2: LGHNA, YSLEER. CDR3 residues: CASSQAWTRLGELFF. The CDR3 coding sequence is TGCGCCAGCAGCCAAGCGTGGACCAGACTAGGGGAGCTGTTTTTT.

This rearrangement joins TRBV6-6 to TRBJ1-4; 8 bases map to TRBD1. The trim removed 4 bases at V and 4 bases at J, leaving 5 bases unmatched. From germline, CDR1 is MNHNY and CDR2 SVGAGI (reference sequence). The CDR3 covers 15 residues. CDR3 in amino acids: CASSWQGAFNEKLFF. The CDR3 DNA reads TGTGCCAGCAGTTGGCAGGGGGCATTTAATGAAAAACTGTTTTTT.

The chain employs TRBV5-5 and TRBJ1-1; D gene unclear. V was trimmed by 4 bases and J by 4 bases, leaving 11 bases between them. Germline-derived CDR1 and CDR2 are SGHKS and YYEKEE (reference sequence). CDR3 length: 13 residues. The CDR3: CASSPGSLTEAFF. For the CDR3, the DNA is TGTGCCAGCAGCCCCGGTTCCCTCACTGAAGCTTTCTTT.